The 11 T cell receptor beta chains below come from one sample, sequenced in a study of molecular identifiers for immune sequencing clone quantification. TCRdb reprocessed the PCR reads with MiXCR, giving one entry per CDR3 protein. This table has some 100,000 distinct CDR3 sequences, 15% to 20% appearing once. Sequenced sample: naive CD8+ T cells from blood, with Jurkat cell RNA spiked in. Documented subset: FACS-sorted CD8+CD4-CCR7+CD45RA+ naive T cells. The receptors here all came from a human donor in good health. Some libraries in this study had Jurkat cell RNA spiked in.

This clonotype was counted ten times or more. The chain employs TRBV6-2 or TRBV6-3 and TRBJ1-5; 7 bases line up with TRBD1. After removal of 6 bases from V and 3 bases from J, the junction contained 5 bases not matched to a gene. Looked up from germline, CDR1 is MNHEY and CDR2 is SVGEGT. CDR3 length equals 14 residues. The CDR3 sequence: CASRTGSFNQPQHF. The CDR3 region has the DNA TGTGCCAGCAGGACAGGGTCGTTCAATCAGCCCCAGCATTTT.

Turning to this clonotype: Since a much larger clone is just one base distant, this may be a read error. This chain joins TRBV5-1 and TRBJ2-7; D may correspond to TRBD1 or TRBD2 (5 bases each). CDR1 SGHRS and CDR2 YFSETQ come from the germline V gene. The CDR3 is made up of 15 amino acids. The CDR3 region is CASSDRKDFSYERYF. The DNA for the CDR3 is TGCGCCAGCAGCGACAGAAAGGACTTCTCCTACGAGCGGTACTTC.

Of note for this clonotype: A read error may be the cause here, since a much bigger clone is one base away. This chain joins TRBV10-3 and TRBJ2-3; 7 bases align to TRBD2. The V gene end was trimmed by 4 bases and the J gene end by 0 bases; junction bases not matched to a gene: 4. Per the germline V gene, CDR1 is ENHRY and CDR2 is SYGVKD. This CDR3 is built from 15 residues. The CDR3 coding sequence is TGTGCCATCAGTGTCGGGACTACAAGCACAGATACGCAGTATTTT. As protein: CAISVGTTSTDTQYF.

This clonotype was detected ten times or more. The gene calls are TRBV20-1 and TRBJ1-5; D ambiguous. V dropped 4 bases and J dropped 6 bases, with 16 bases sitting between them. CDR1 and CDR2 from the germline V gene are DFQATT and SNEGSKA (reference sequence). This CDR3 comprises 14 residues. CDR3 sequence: CSAKDLSRRQPQHF. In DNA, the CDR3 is TGCAGTGCTAAGGACTTATCTCGGCGTCAGCCCCAGCATTTT.

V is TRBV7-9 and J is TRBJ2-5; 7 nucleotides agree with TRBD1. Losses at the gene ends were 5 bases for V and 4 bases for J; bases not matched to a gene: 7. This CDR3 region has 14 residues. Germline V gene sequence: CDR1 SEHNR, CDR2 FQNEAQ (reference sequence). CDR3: CASSPTGQLETQYF. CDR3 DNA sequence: TGTGCCAGCAGCCCCACGGGACAGCTAGAGACCCAGTACTTC.

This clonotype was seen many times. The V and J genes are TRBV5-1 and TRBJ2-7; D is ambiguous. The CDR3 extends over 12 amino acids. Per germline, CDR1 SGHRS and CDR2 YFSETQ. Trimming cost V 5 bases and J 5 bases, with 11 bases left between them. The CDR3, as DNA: TGCGCCAGCAGGGTAGGTGGCGACGAGCAGTACTTC. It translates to CASRVGGDEQYF.

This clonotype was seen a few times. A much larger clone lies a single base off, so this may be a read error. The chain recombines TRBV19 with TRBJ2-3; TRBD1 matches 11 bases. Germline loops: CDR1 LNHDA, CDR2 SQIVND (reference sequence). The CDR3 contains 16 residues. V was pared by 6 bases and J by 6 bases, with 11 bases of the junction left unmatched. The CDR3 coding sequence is TGTGCCAGTAGCCCACTGGGACAGGGGGTTCAGGATACGCAGTATTTT. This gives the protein CASSPLGQGVQDTQYF.

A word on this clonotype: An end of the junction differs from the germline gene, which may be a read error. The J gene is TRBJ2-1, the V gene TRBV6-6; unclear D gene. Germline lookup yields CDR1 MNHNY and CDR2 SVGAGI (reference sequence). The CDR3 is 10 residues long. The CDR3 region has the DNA TGTGGCAGCAGTTACCCCGAGCAGTTCTTC. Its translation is CGSSYPEQFF.

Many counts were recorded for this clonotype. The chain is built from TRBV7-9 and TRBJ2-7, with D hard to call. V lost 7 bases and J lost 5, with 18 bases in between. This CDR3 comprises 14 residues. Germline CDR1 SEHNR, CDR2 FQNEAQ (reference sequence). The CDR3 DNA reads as TGTGCCAGCATCCACAGATTGCAGCCCCACGAGCAGTACTTC. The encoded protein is CASIHRLQPHEQYF.

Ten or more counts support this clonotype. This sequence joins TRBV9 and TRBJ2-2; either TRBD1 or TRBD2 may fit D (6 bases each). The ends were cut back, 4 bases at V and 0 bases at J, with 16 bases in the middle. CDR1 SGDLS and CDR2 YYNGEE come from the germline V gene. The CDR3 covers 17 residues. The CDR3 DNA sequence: TGTGCCAGCAGCCGAGAGGGGGGCTATGCGAACACCGGGGAGCTGTTTTTT. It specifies CASSREGGYANTGELFF.

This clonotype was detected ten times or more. CDR3 DNA: TGTGCCAGCAGCGCGACAGGGGCAGACGACGAGCAGTACTTC. This sequence encodes CASSATGADDEQYF. V and J are TRBV9 and TRBJ2-7, with 8 bases aligning to TRBD1. The germline V gene encodes CDR1 SGDLS and CDR2 YYNGEE. This CDR3 region has 14 residues. The ends lost 3 bases at V and 5 bases at J; junction bases unmatched: 7. The full variable domain, with the rest looked up from reference TRBV9 and TRBJ2-7, is DSGVTQTPKHLITATGQRVTLRCSPRSGDLSVYWYQQSLDQGLQFLIQYYNGEERAKGNILERFSAQQFPDLHSELNLSSLELGDSALYFCASSATGADDEQYFGPGTRLTVT.